The sequence of this T cell receptor beta chain was determined in a study of cytomegalovirus exposure and HLA in healthy donors. The overall study: The 95 to 150 validation repertoires and the approximately 630 first-cohort repertoires shared a platform, a later analysis reported. The study, taken as a whole, reports: The tendency of first-cohort TCR clusters to co-occur in the 120 validation repertoires was identified by a subsequent analysis. It was reported that the classifier diagnosed cytomegalovirus status with high specificity and sensitivity in both the original and validation cohorts. Among TCR beta chains, those listed as cytomegalovirus-associated numbered about 150.

A remark on this clone: What it recognizes is unknown.

TCRdb's table, derived via immunoSEQ multiplex PCR, lists solely in-frame clones and lacks some. The data contain about 150,000 clones, approximately 89% of them singletons. This CDR3 spans 14 amino acids. Germline V gene lookup returns CDR1 SGHNT and CDR2 YENEEA. J lost 9 bases, V lost 5 bases, and 4 bases had no gene match. The sequencing input was PBMCs. This clonotype was sampled from a man between 18 and 35 years old in good health and CMV-seronegative. The chain carries TRBV11-3 and TRBJ2-1, with 13 bases fitting TRBD2. The CDR3 coding sequence is TGTGCCAGCAGCGGACTAGCGGGAGAGGGTGAGCAGTTCTTC. Translated: CASSGLAGEGEQFF.